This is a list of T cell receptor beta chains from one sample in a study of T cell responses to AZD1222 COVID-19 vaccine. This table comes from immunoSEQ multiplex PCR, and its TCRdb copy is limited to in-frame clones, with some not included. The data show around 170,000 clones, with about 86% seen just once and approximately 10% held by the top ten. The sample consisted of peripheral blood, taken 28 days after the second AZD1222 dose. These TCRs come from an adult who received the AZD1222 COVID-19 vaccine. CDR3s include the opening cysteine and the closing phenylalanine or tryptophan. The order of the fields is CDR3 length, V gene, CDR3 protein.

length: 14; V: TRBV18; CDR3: CASSQESSNQPQHF
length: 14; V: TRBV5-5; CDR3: CASSLGLAGDELFF
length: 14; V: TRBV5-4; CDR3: CASSRQGGSYEQYF
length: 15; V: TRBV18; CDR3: CASSPIGSQGETQYF
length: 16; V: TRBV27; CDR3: CASRRGLAGFTDTQYF
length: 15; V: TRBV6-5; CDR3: CASRFSGALKGELFF
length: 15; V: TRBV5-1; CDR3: CASSLRSGAMETQYF
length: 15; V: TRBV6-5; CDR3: CASSYSGGTNEKLFF
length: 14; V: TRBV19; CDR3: CASSITGGGQPQHF
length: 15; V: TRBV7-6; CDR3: CASSLDSGEVYGYTF
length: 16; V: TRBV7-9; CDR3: CASSQFLAGASYEQYF
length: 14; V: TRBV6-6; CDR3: CASSSGQDVEKLFF
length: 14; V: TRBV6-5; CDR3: CASDEGVINSPLHF
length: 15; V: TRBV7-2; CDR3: CASSLAARVSYEQYF